Reported below is one T cell receptor beta chain. As yet, its antigen is unknown. TCRdb keeps only in-frame clones here, not all; method: immunoSEQ multiplex PCR. The table records approximately 120,000 clones, roughly nine tenths of them present only once. The V end was cut by 1 base, the J end by 1 base, with 11 bases between. The CDR3 contains 15 residues. Germline assignment: CDR1 SGHRS and CDR2 YFSETQ. The data stem from a study of T cell responses to AZD1222 COVID-19 vaccine. Study observations and caveats: Most donors were white British and more were female, and clonal diversity was possibly underestimated. Baseline serostatus was positive in only a handful of AZD1222 recipients.

The chain combines TRBV5-1 with TRBJ1-1, with unresolved D. The sample in question was peripheral blood, obtained on day 0 of AZD1222 vaccination. The sequence derives from an adult in good health. CDR3 residues: CASSLPRGWNTEAFF. The CDR3 coding sequence is TGCGCCAGCAGCTTGCCTCGGGGATGGAACACTGAAGCTTTCTTT.